This T cell receptor (beta chain) stems from a study of control samples from healthy donors and cancer patients. This clone was detected only once. The CDR3 has 12 amino acids. V was shortened by 5 bases and J by 5 bases, with 9 bases between the two germline ends. Sequencing used immunoSEQ multiplex PCR; TCRdb keeps in-frame clones, though not all of them. The data hold 90,000 or so clones, with approximately 88% observed a single time. This chain links TRBV23-1 with TRBJ1-2, with a tentative D call TRBD1 (5 bases). TRBV23-1 is sorted into the ORF group, with uncertain function. The specimen was PBMCs. This sequence originates from a woman in her forties or fifties with colorectal cancer. CDR3 region: CASSEAGYGYTF. CDR3 in DNA: TGCGCCAGCAGTGAGGCAGGGTATGGCTACACCTTC.